Described below is a single T cell receptor beta chain sequence and its context. The antigen this receptor binds is unknown. Each CD8+ T cell subset was flow-sorted in triplicate, with roughly 330,000 cells per subset placed directly into RLT lysis buffer. To exclude memory contaminants, naive CD8+ T cells were stringently defined as CD45RO-CCR7+CD27+CD95-. Using standard density gradient centrifugation, peripheral blood mononuclear cells were isolated from buffy coats. A FACSAria III was used to flow-sort naive CXCR3-negative and CXCR3-positive CD8+ T cells. Total RNA was extracted from sorted cells using an RNeasy Mini Kit. The sample was run on a NextSeq 550. The Human TCR Profiling Kit (MiLaboratory) was used to prepare UMI-labeled 5' RACE TRB cDNA libraries. cDNA synthesis used the entire amount of extracted RNA, and PCR amplification then used the entire amount of cDNA produced. Libraries were prepared in parallel with an identical number of PCR cycles. In the authors' own workflow: MIGEC and MiXCR extracted about 53,000 +/- 10,000 unique UMI-labeled TRB cDNA molecules per library, requiring at least two reads per UMI. An average of approximately 40,000 +/- 10,000 functional in-frame TRB CDR3 nucleotide clonotypes without stop codons was found per library. Diversity metrics, including normalized Shannon-Wiener and Chao1, were computed in VDJtools after downsampling to 5000 UMI-labeled TRB molecules per sample. VDJtools computed clonotype-size-weighted physicochemical properties of the central five CDR3 residues: interaction energy, strength, volume and Kidera factor 4. The reads, reprocessed by TCRdb, yield one row per CDR3 protein sequence and no DNA. In this record, the V and J calls reflect TCRdb's handling and not the investigators' own analysis. The sample's table lists a count of 55,000 to 65,000 distinct CDR3 sequences. 0.5% to 0.55% of the sample is in the top ten clones.

This sample stems from a study of CXCR3-negative and CXCR3-positive naive CD8 T cells (dated by TCRdb to between 2018 and 2020). At the level of the whole study: About 135 million TRB reads were obtained in total, roughly 1.5 +/- 0.3 million reads per library. The diversity and physicochemical repertoire analyses included eleven to twelve donors pooled from two independent experiments. Naive subsets from a handful of donors and memory cells from 3 donors were included in the TRBV-TRBJ cluster analysis.

From a lookup of the germline V gene (reference sequence), CDR1 and CDR2 are LNHNV and YYDKDF. From cysteine to phenylalanine, the CDR3 is 14 amino acids long. Only the protein sequence is given. Broad study findings and their caveats: Freshly isolated PBMCs were used for most assays because CXCR3 expression partially decreased after cryopreservation. Surface CD5, linked to self-reactivity in mice, was comparable between naive subsets; TCR interaction strength was therefore also inferred from TRB CDR3 physicochemical properties. Within the same donor, TRBV-TRBJ usage looked similar between naive CXCR3-negative and CXCR3-positive cells, but memory cells had distinct patterns. TRB CDR3s from CXCR3-positive naive cells showed higher hydrophobicity (lower Kidera factor 4), lower energy, and higher strength and volume indices than CXCR3-negative naive cells. Comparably high repertoire diversity was found in both naive subsets, whereas much lower repertoire diversity was found in memory CD8+ T cells.

Sample: naive CXCR3+ CD8+ T cells from blood. Interpreted using the paper, the cell subset or site label stands for: CD45RO-CCR7+CD27+CD95- naive CD8+ T cells expressing CXCR3 (TNR3+). The sequence was obtained from a human donor in good health. Some clones in this sample may be carry-over from other donors' samples. This chain is built from TRBV15 and TRBJ2-7; the D call of TRBD1 rests on TCRdb alone, since no DNA is present to check it. The CDR3 region reads CATSRDRVTYEQYF.